This T cell receptor (beta chain) derives from a study of cytomegalovirus exposure and HLA in healthy donors. Findings and limits, study-wide: A later analysis linked a missense variant in DCLRE1C to the trimming of TCR beta V and J genes. Analysis performed later showed TCR beta chains linked to HLA being more clonally expanded than equally common others.

The CDR3 has 13 amino acids. Germline V gives CDR1 MNHEY, CDR2 SMNVEV (reference sequence). V lost 7 bases to trimming and J lost 8 bases; unmatched junction nucleotides: 7. The primer mix had 60 Vbeta and 13 Jbeta primers. Repertoires were generated with immunoSEQ multiplex PCR, while TCRdb's copy carries only in-frame clones and drops some. This table holds about 160,000 clones, 70% to 85% found once. About this clone: Antigen specificity is unknown.

This chain connects TRBV27 to TRBJ1-4; 7 nucleotides agree with TRBD1. The origin of this receptor is a man in his forties or fifties in good health and CMV-seropositive. The sample comprised PBMCs. CDR3 nucleotides: TGTGCCAGCAATTCGCTAGGGGGCGAAAAACTGTTTTTT. Protein: CASNSLGGEKLFF.